The clone carrying this T cell receptor (beta chain) was detected once. What it recognizes is unknown. Germline lookup yields CDR1 SEHNR and CDR2 FQNEAQ (reference sequence). V shed 5 bases and J shed 10 bases, with 14 bases lying between them. The CDR3 contains 12 residues. Repertoires were generated with immunoSEQ multiplex PCR, while TCRdb's copy carries only in-frame clones and drops some. This table holds fewer than 400,000 clones, approximately 79% found once. This specimen belongs to a study of shared clonotypes between healthy human individuals. Study-wide results and caveats: The four-donor shared clonotypes exceeded non-shared clonotypes in generation probability, with non-shared ones scoring lower.

Sequencing was done on a sample of memory CD4+ T cells sorted from blood. Noted subset: CD45RA-negative fraction. The sequence derives from a man aged 25 to 40 in good health. This chain links TRBV7-9 with TRBJ1-2; TRBD1 might be the D (6 bases). The CDR3 nucleotides read TGTGCCAGCAGCCGAACAACAGGGCCCTACACCTTC. Translated: CASSRTTGPYTF.